This entry lists 31 T cell receptor beta chains sequenced from one sample in a study of T cell responses to AZD1222 COVID-19 vaccine. Only in-frame clones appear in the TCRdb table, and some are missing; sequencing was by immunoSEQ multiplex PCR. Of 100,000 to 150,000 clones in the sample, around 87% were seen once. The input for sequencing was peripheral blood, taken on day 0 of AZD1222 vaccination. These receptors all stem from an adult in good health.

The chain joins TRBV10-3 to TRBJ1-1, with 7 nucleotides matching TRBD1. The CDR3 is 13 residues long. The V gene end was trimmed by 9 bases and the J gene end by 6 bases; junction bases not matched to a gene: 10. Germline CDR1 ENHRY, CDR2 SYGVKD. In DNA, the CDR3 is TGTGCCATTCAAGACAGGGTCGGATCTGAAGCTTTCTTT. This gives the protein CAIQDRVGSEAFF.

The chain uses TRBV18 and TRBJ1-1; weak D call: TRBD1 (6 bases). The CDR3 is 15 amino acids. The V and J ends lost 2 bases and 0 bases respectively, with 10 bases between them. CDR1 and CDR2 from the germline V gene are KGHSH and LQKENI. The CDR3 sequence: CASSPGGGLNTEAFF. The DNA of the CDR3 is TGTGCCAGCTCACCAGGGGGGGGGCTGAACACTGAAGCTTTCTTT. The whole variable domain, filled in from reference TRBV18 and TRBJ1-1, reads NAGVMQNPRHLVRRRGQEARLRCSPMKGHSHVYWYRQLPEEGLKFMVYLQKENIIDESGMPKERFSAEFPKEGPSILRIQQVVRGDSAAYFCASSPGGGLNTEAFFGQGTRLTVV.

This clone was recorded once. The rearrangement joins TRBV5-1 to TRBJ1-4, with D hard to call. Trimming removed 6 bases at V and 5 bases at J, with 14 bases between. This CDR3 has 14 residues. Per the germline V gene, CDR1 is SGHRS and CDR2 is YFSETQ. The CDR3 nucleotides read TGCGCCAGCAAGTCAGGCAGCGGAAATGAAAAACTGTTTTTT. Its protein product is CASKSGSGNEKLFF.

The chain couples TRBV19 to TRBJ2-1; 12 nucleotides agree with TRBD2. There are 17 residues in the CDR3. The V and J ends lost 5 bases and 2 bases, in that order; junction bases with no gene match: 7. CDR1 is LNHDA and CDR2 is SQIVND in the germline V gene (reference sequence). DNA of the CDR3: TGTGCCAGTAGTGCGTCTAGCGGGGGGGCCACCTACAATGAGCAGTTCTTC. Residues: CASSASSGGATYNEQFF.

V and J are TRBV6-5 and TRBJ2-7, with TRBD2 matching over 9 bases. Germline V gives CDR1 MNHEY, CDR2 SVGAGI. The CDR3 spans 13 residues. Trimming removed 6 bases from V and 6 bases from J; junction bases left unmatched: 6. The CDR3 DNA sequence: TGTGCCAGCAGGCTAGCGGGACTGGGCGAGCAGTACTTC. This translates into CASRLAGLGEQYF.

V usage is TRBV5-1 and J usage is TRBJ2-7, with D possibly being TRBD2 (6 bases). Trimming shortened V by 2 bases and J by 5 bases, and 11 bases separated the two germline ends. Germline lookup yields CDR1 SGHRS and CDR2 YFSETQ. This CDR3 comprises 13 residues. For the CDR3, the DNA is TGCGCCAGCAGCTTTCTCTCGGGAGACGAGCAGTACTTC. Amino acids: CASSFLSGDEQYF.

This clone has only one observation. V gene TRBV27 combines with J gene TRBJ2-7; D tentatively reads TRBD1 or TRBD2 (6 bases each). CDR1 MNHEY and CDR2 SMNVEV come from the germline V gene (reference sequence). The CDR3 length is 14 residues. V was clipped by 3 bases and J by 2 bases, with 11 bases between them. The CDR3 loop is CASSLNREAYEQYF. DNA for the CDR3: TGTGCCAGCAGTTTGAACAGGGAGGCCTACGAGCAGTACTTC.

The rearrangement joins TRBV4-3 to TRBJ1-2; 7 bases line up with TRBD1. The J segment lost 1 base and the V segment lost 0 bases, leaving 17 bases of the junction unmatched. The CDR3 has 20 residues. Germline V gene data show CDR1 as LGHNA and CDR2 as YSLEER. DNA of the CDR3: TGCGCCAGCAGCCAAGAAACATCGAGACAGGGACAGCCCTATAACTATGGCTACACCTTC. Translated, it gives CASSQETSRQGQPYNYGYTF.

The chain combines TRBV12-5 with TRBJ2-3; unclear D gene. The germline V gene encodes CDR1 LGHNT and CDR2 FRNRAP. V lost 6 bases and J 1 base, leaving 17 bases between the germline ends. The CDR3 runs to 16 residues. The CDR3 region is CASGSPPGQGTDTQYF. The CDR3 DNA is TGTGCTAGTGGGTCCCCCCCCGGGCAGGGCACAGATACGCAGTATTTT.

The V and J genes are TRBV5-1 and TRBJ1-5; possibly TRBD1 for D (5 bases). The V and J ends lost 0 bases and 6 bases respectively, with 16 bases between them. The CDR3 sequence is 16 residues long. Germline CDR1 SGHRS, CDR2 YFSETQ. CDR3 in DNA: TGCGCCAGCAGCTTGGCAGGGCCAGGGCAGGCTCAGCCCCAGCATTTT. It yields the protein CASSLAGPGQAQPQHF.

This chain uses TRBV5-1 with TRBJ2-2; no clear D. The CDR3 is 13 residues long. V lost 0 bases and J lost 4, with 4 bases in between. Germline loops: CDR1 SGHRS, CDR2 YFSETQ. CDR3 sequence (DNA): TGCGCCAGCAGCTTGGCTTCCACCGGGGAGCTGTTTTTT. Protein sequence: CASSLASTGELFF.

The V call is TRBV6-5, the J call TRBJ1-2, with D unresolved. Trimming removed 2 bases at V and 6 bases at J, with 16 bases between. Germline V gives CDR1 MNHEY, CDR2 SVGAGI. The CDR3 covers 15 residues. CDR3: CASSYGPQDQDGYTF. CDR3 sequence (DNA): TGTGCCAGCAGTTACGGACCGCAGGACCAGGATGGCTACACCTTC.

The chain combines TRBV19 with TRBJ2-3; 9 positions agree with TRBD2. Trimming took 2 bases from V and 0 from J; bases not matched to a gene: 3. The germline CDR1 and CDR2 sequences are LNHDA and SQIVND (reference sequence). The CDR3 is made up of 16 amino acids. DNA of the CDR3: TGTGCCAGTAGTATACTGGCGGGGGGGAGCACAGATACGCAGTATTTT. Translated, it gives CASSILAGGSTDTQYF.

The chain is built from TRBV25-1 and TRBJ2-7; perhaps TRBD2 as D (6 bases). CDR3 length equals 14 residues. V lost 7 bases to trimming and J lost 3 bases, with 16 bases between them. Germline lookup yields CDR1 MGHDK and CDR2 SYGVNS. Here the CDR3 DNA reads TGTGCCAGCACTAGCGTAGGGCTCAGCTACGAGCAGTACTTC. This translates into CASTSVGLSYEQYF.

This chain uses TRBV10-1 with TRBJ2-6; 10 bases are a match to TRBD1. CDR1 is WNHNN and CDR2 is SYGVQD in the germline V gene (reference sequence). The junction had 9 bases not matched to a gene; V was cut back by 7 bases and J by 0 bases. The CDR3 is 18 residues long. The chain's CDR3 is CASTRQGAGPSGANVLTF. DNA for the CDR3: TGCGCCAGCACTAGACAGGGGGCCGGCCCCTCTGGGGCCAACGTCCTGACTTTC.

J is TRBJ2-4 and V is TRBV10-1, with D perhaps TRBD2 (5 bases). The CDR3 length is 12 residues. Germline V gene data show CDR1 as WNHNN and CDR2 as SYGVQD (reference sequence). V gave up 3 bases and J gave up 6 bases, with 6 bases separating them. The CDR3 DNA sequence: TGCGCCAGCAGTGATGGAGGAAACATTCAGTACTTC. Translating it yields CASSDGGNIQYF.

The chain couples TRBV6-2 or TRBV6-3 to TRBJ2-1; perhaps TRBD2 as D (6 bases). V shed 6 bases and J shed 6 bases, with 18 bases lying between them. Per the germline V gene, CDR1 is MNHEY and CDR2 is SVGEGT. The CDR3 is made up of 15 amino acids. CDR3 DNA sequence: TGTGCCAGCAGCCCTACGGGCCGGGGGAGCAATGAGCAGTTCTTC. It yields the protein CASSPTGRGSNEQFF.

The J gene is TRBJ2-7, the V gene TRBV2; TRBD1 is a possible D gene (6 bases). The V gene's germline CDR1 is SNHLY and CDR2 FYNNEI. This CDR3 has 12 amino acids. The V and J ends lost 10 bases and 1 base respectively, with 11 bases between them. CDR3: CATSGESYEQYF. The CDR3, as DNA: TGTGCCACCTCAGGGGAGTCCTACGAGCAGTACTTC.

CDR3: CASSPGRVNYEQYF. In DNA form, the CDR3 reads TGTGCCAGTAGCCCTGGACGGGTCAACTACGAGCAGTACTTC. The rearrangement links TRBV19 to TRBJ2-7; the D is unclear. Per germline, CDR1 LNHDA and CDR2 SQIVND (reference sequence). Trimming removed 6 bases from V and 3 bases from J, with 15 bases in between. The CDR3 is 14 amino acids.

The sample holds one count of this clone. The chain joins TRBV4-2 to TRBJ1-6, with D possibly being TRBD1 (5 bases). Germline V gene lookup returns CDR1 LGHNA and CDR2 YNFKEQ. The CDR3 covers 15 residues. V gave up 0 bases and J gave up 6 bases, with 9 bases separating them. CDR3 sequence (DNA): TGTGCCAGCAGCCAAGACGGGGGGTCTAATTCACCCCTCCACTTT. Protein: CASSQDGGSNSPLHF.

The genes are TRBV7-9 and TRBJ1-5; D not resolved. V lost 4 bases and J lost 2, with 21 bases in between. CDR3 length equals 18 residues. Germline V lookup: CDR1 SEHNR, CDR2 FQNEAQ (reference sequence). The CDR3 loop is CASSSLLPGPEGNQPQHF. CDR3 nucleotide sequence: TGTGCCAGCAGCTCCCTGTTACCCGGGCCGGAGGGCAATCAGCCCCAGCATTTT.

The rearrangement links TRBV19 to TRBJ1-6, with 8 bases lining up with TRBD1. The CDR3 contains 17 residues. Per the germline V gene, CDR1 is LNHDA and CDR2 is SQIVND (reference sequence). J lost 5 bases, V lost 6 bases, and 12 bases had no gene match. The CDR3 protein is CASRPTRAGQDNSPLHF. Here the CDR3 DNA reads TGTGCCAGTAGACCGACCCGGGCGGGACAGGATAATTCACCCCTCCACTTT.

This chain connects TRBV4-1 to TRBJ1-5, with D possibly being TRBD1 (5 bases). The V and J ends lost 1 base and 1 base respectively, with 5 bases between them. CDR1 and CDR2 from the germline V gene are MGHRA and YSYEKL. The CDR3 length is 14 residues. The chain's CDR3 is CASSQGGSNQPQHF. The CDR3 nucleotides read TGCGCCAGCAGCCAAGGGGGGAGCAATCAGCCCCAGCATTTT.

This chain links TRBV4-1 with TRBJ1-2, with D possibly matching TRBD1 (5 bases). V was trimmed by 2 bases and J by 0 bases, leaving 16 bases between them. Germline V gene data show CDR1 as MGHRA and CDR2 as YSYEKL. This CDR3 has 17 amino acids. The CDR3 spells CASSQSYRDLSNYGYTF. CDR3 DNA sequence: TGCGCCAGCAGCCAATCGTACCGGGACCTCTCTAACTATGGCTACACCTTC.

V usage is TRBV7-7 and J usage is TRBJ2-5, with D tentatively TRBD2 (5 bases). The V and J ends lost 1 base and 4 bases respectively, with 10 bases between them. The CDR3 contains 14 residues. Germline loops: CDR1 SSHAT, CDR2 FNYEAQ (reference sequence). The CDR3 coding sequence is TGTGCCAGCAGCTTAGACGGGATGGGAGAGACCCAGTACTTC. Residues: CASSLDGMGETQYF.

This chain links TRBV9 with TRBJ2-3, with 9 positions matching TRBD2. V shed 4 bases, J shed 2 bases, and the junction held 5 bases outside the gene matches. This CDR3 comprises 15 residues. The germline gives CDR1 SGDLS, CDR2 YYNGEE. The CDR3 here is CASSRAGGITDTQYF. Written as DNA, the CDR3 is TGTGCCAGCAGCCGAGCGGGGGGAATCACAGATACGCAGTATTTT.

V gene TRBV6-1 combines with J gene TRBJ2-5; TRBD2 agrees at 13 bases. Trimming cost V 3 bases and J 1 base; bases outside gene matches: 5. The germline V gene encodes CDR1 MNHNS and CDR2 SASEGT. CDR3 size: 17 residues. CDR3 residues: CASSDGRTSGGQETQYF. In DNA form, the CDR3 reads TGTGCCAGCAGTGACGGCCGGACTAGCGGGGGCCAAGAGACCCAGTACTTC.

This clone has only a few counts. Here the CDR3 reads CASSLGSEQYF. The CDR3 nucleotides read TGTGCCAGCAGCTTAGGATCCGAGCAGTACTTC. The gene calls are TRBV13 and TRBJ2-7; D is unclear. From germline, CDR1 is PRHDT and CDR2 FYEKMQ (reference sequence). V shed 0 bases and J shed 6 bases, with 3 bases lying between them. CDR3 length: 11 residues.

V is TRBV6-1 and J is TRBJ1-5; D remains unclear. V lost 3 bases, J lost 9 bases, and 3 bases lay in between. The CDR3 sequence is 10 residues long. Germline V lookup: CDR1 MNHNS, CDR2 SASEGT. The CDR3 spells CASSDWPQHF. The DNA of the CDR3 is TGTGCCAGCAGTGATTGGCCCCAGCATTTT.

This chain uses TRBV6-2 or TRBV6-3 with TRBJ2-2; 9 bases are a match to TRBD2. There are 20 residues in the CDR3. CDR1 and CDR2 (germline): MNHEY, SVGEGT. J gave up 0 bases and V 0 bases, and 11 bases lay outside the gene matches. CDR3 sequence (DNA): TGTGCCAGCAGTTACTCGAGGTGGATAGCGGGGGCCCCGAACACCGGGGAGCTGTTTTTT. Its translation: CASSYSRWIAGAPNTGELFF.

V is TRBV5-6 and J is TRBJ1-1; D unclear. CDR3 length: 12 residues. The V end was cut by 3 bases, the J end by 5 bases, with 8 bases between. Per the germline V gene, CDR1 is SGHDT and CDR2 is YYEEEE. The CDR3 spells CASSSLDTEAFF. Here the CDR3 DNA reads TGTGCCAGCAGCTCCCTTGATACTGAAGCTTTCTTT.